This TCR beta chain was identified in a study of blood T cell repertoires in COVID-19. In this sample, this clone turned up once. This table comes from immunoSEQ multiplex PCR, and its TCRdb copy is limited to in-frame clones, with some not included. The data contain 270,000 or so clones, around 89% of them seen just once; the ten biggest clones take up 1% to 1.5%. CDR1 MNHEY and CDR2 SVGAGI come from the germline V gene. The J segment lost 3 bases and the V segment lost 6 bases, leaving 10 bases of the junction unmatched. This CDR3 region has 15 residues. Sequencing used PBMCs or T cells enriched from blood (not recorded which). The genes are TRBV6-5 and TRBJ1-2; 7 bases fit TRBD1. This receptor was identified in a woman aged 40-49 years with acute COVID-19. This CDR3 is CASRKNRGEDYGYTF. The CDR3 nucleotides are TGTGCCAGCAGGAAAAACAGGGGAGAGGACTATGGCTACACCTTC.